This is a list of T cell receptor beta chains from one sample in a study of control samples from healthy donors and cancer patients. Generated by immunoSEQ multiplex PCR, the TCRdb table keeps only in-frame clones and is missing some. The sample contains about 92,000 clones, almost 85% of which appear only once. Sequencing was performed on blood. The source is a woman aged 55-70 years in good health. Each CDR3 is given without its conserved first and last residue. Part of the rows lack a size; the others show once, few, many or a class for expanded clones.

v_call clone_size cdr3_aa
TRBV2 once ASKETGVNTGELF
TRBV9 . ASSVGGGISYEQY
TRBV10-2 . ASRKPGQGNNEQF
TRBV7-9 . ASSPFSGGGETQY
TRBV10-3 . ASRQGEGGEKLF
TRBV4-3 once ASSQQQGAGQPQH
TRBV7-2 . ASSSQAGGQDTQY
TRBV27 . ASSMTSGRVSSYNEQF
TRBV27 . ASSPPPGTARIGYT
TRBV5-1 . ASSLEEGAITEAF
TRBV7-2 . ASSLATIDTQY
TRBV11-2 . ASSLDQETQY
TRBV9 . ASSSRRAYEQY
TRBV11-2 . ASSLVLGENTEAF
TRBV2 . ASRNRTGGTEAF
TRBV7-2 . ASSAQEGPYEQY